This TCR beta chain is from a study of blood T cell repertoires in COVID-19. As for the study in general: Samples of COVID-19 (acute and convalescent) were obtained from the United States, Italy and Spain. The analysed material was cDNA or gDNA that came from T cells, B-cell-depleted T cells, or PBMCs.

Original processing methods: Amplification of reference gene primers provided the estimated nucleated cell counts. TCRdb's copy holds only in-frame clones and misses some; the assay was immunoSEQ multiplex PCR. From that table come the V and J calls and clone size; the DNA was used to work out D and trimming. The repertoire includes about 300,000 clones, around 87% of them detected once, and 1% to 1.5% sits in the top ten. This clone was seen once. V was shortened by 0 bases and J by 1 base, with 13 bases between the two germline ends. The CDR3 extends over 17 amino acids. Germline V gene data show CDR1 as MDHEN and CDR2 as SYDVKM.

This receptor was obtained from a man aged 70 or older with acute or convalescent COVID-19. The chain combines TRBV28 with TRBJ1-3; tentative D call: TRBD1 (6 bases). The sequenced material came from peripheral blood. Written as DNA, the CDR3 is TGTGCCAGCAGTTTATGGCAGGGGCAGGGGTCTGGAAACACCATATATTTT. Protein product: CASSLWQGQGSGNTIYF.